The next 21 T cell receptor beta chains were all read from a single sample in a study of blood T cell repertoires in COVID-19. Here immunoSEQ multiplex PCR was the method, and the copy in TCRdb shows in-frame clones only, minus some. The repertoire consists of 300,000 to 350,000 clones, with 80% to 90% occurring once and the leading ten covering 8.5% to 10%. Source material: PBMCs or T cells enriched from blood (not recorded which). The receptor set was obtained from a woman aged 18-35 years who had recovered from COVID-19.

The rearrangement uses TRBV24-1 and TRBJ1-2; possibly TRBD1 for D (5 bases). The germline V gene encodes CDR1 KGHDR and CDR2 SFDVKD. This CDR3 is built from 11 residues. With 6 bases removed from V and 7 bases from J, the gap between germline ends came to 8 bases. The CDR3 nucleotides are TGTGCCACCAGTCGCGGGGCTGGCTACACCTTC. Protein product: CATSRGAGYTF.

The CDR3 DNA reads TGTGCCAGTAGCATCAGGGGGCTGACTGAAGCTTTCTTT. Translation gives CASSIRGLTEAFF. J is TRBJ1-1 and V is TRBV19, with TRBD1 matching over 8 bases. CDR1 is LNHDA and CDR2 is SQIVND in the germline V gene (reference sequence). The V segment lost 6 bases and the J segment 5 bases; nucleotides outside the gene matches: 5. The CDR3 loop spans 13 amino acids. Complete variable domain (other parts from reference TRBV19 and TRBJ1-1): DGGITQSPKYLFRKEGQNVTLSCEQNLNHDAMYWYRQDPGQGLRLIYYSQIVNDFQKGDIAEGYSVSREKKESFPLTVTSAQKNPTAFYLCASSIRGLTEAFFGQGTRLTVV.

This sequence joins TRBV15 and TRBJ2-5; 8 positions match TRBD1. Germline V gene sequence: CDR1 LNHNV, CDR2 YYDKDF (reference sequence). J was trimmed by 5 bases and V by 6 bases; bases with no gene match: 11. This CDR3 contains 15 residues. CDR3 sequence reads: CATRHGQGSMETQYF. The DNA for the CDR3 is TGTGCCACCAGACACGGACAGGGAAGTATGGAGACCCAGTACTTC.

The V gene is TRBV7-2, the J gene TRBJ1-2; D remains unclear. CDR1 and CDR2 from the germline V gene are SGHTA and FQGNSA. V was pared by 4 bases and J by 4 bases, with 10 bases between. This CDR3 has 13 amino acids. The CDR3 reads CASSSDGIYGYTF. The CDR3 bases are TGTGCCAGCAGCTCGGACGGGATCTATGGCTACACCTTC.

J is TRBJ1-1 and V is TRBV23-1; no definite D call. TRBV23-1 is placed among ORFs of uncertain function. The CDR3 runs 17 residues. V was trimmed by 1 base and J by 1 base, leaving 16 bases between them. This CDR3 is CASSQLFETSPNTEAFF. The CDR3 DNA reads as TGCGCCAGCAGTCAATTATTCGAGACATCCCCGAACACTGAAGCTTTCTTT.

The chain employs TRBV28 and TRBJ1-5; D perhaps matches TRBD1 (5 bases). The V end lost 5 bases, the J end lost 3 bases, and 11 bases lay between the germline ends. Germline V gene lookup returns CDR1 MDHEN and CDR2 SYDVKM. The CDR3 loop spans 14 amino acids. The CDR3 region is CASSRQLNNQPQHF. For the CDR3, the DNA is TGTGCCAGCAGTCGACAGCTGAACAATCAGCCCCAGCATTTT.

The V and J genes are TRBV28 and TRBJ1-5; TRBD1 aligns across 7 bases. The CDR3 is made up of 16 amino acids. J was trimmed by 2 bases and V by 6 bases; bases with no gene match: 10. The germline CDR1 and CDR2 sequences are MDHEN and SYDVKM. The CDR3 DNA follows: TGTGCCAGCAGCCCGAGACAGGGTTTTGGCAATCAGCCCCAGCATTTT. Translating it yields CASSPRQGFGNQPQHF. Complete variable domain (other parts from reference TRBV28 and TRBJ1-5): DVKVTQSSRYLVKRTGEKVFLECVQDMDHENMFWYRQDPGLGLRLIYFSYDVKMKEKGDIPEGYSVSREKKERFSLILESASTNQTSMYLCASSPRQGFGNQPQHFGDGTRLSIL.

The V gene is TRBV11-1, the J gene TRBJ2-7; D unclear. The CDR3 consists of 16 residues. Trimming removed 1 base from V and 6 bases from J, with 19 bases in between. The V gene's germline CDR1 is SGHAT and CDR2 FQDESV (reference sequence). The CDR3 here is CASSLVAPLPLSEQYF. The CDR3 DNA sequence: TGTGCCAGCAGCTTAGTCGCCCCTCTACCTCTATCCGAGCAGTACTTC. The variable domain in full, completed from reference TRBV11-1 and TRBJ2-7, reads EAEVAQSPRYKITEKSQAVAFWCDPISGHATLYWYRQILGQGPELLVQFQDESVVDDSQLPKDRFSAERLKGVDSTLKIQPAELGDSAMYLCASSLVAPLPLSEQYFGPGTRLTVT.

This rearrangement joins TRBV3-1 (or the pseudogene TRBV3-2) to TRBJ1-5; 11 nucleotides agree with TRBD1. Germline CDR1 LGHDT, CDR2 YNNKEL (reference sequence). The V and J ends lost 4 bases and 7 bases, in that order; junction bases with no gene match: 6. This CDR3 contains 15 residues. The CDR3 loop reads CASSRGTGGGQPQHF. The DNA for the CDR3 is TGTGCCAGCAGCCGCGGGACAGGGGGAGGGCAGCCCCAGCATTTT.

The J gene is TRBJ1-2, the V gene TRBV2; 8 bases match TRBD1. From germline, CDR1 is SNHLY and CDR2 FYNNEI. The CDR3 contains 12 residues. V shed 9 bases, J shed 6 bases, and the junction held 6 bases outside the gene matches. CDR3 coding DNA: TGTGCCAGAGGACAGGGAATGAATGGCTACACCTTC. Its protein is CARGQGMNGYTF.

V and J are TRBV10-3 and TRBJ2-3; 16 nucleotides agree with TRBD2. The CDR3 loop spans 16 amino acids. The germline gives CDR1 ENHRY, CDR2 SYGVKD. Losses at the gene ends were 7 bases for V and 10 bases for J; bases not matched to a gene: 11. The CDR3 reads CAIKDGTSGGAGSQYF. CDR3 in DNA: TGTGCCATCAAGGATGGGACTAGCGGGGGGGCGGGTTCGCAGTATTTT.

V and J are TRBV28 and TRBJ1-4; tentative D call: TRBD1 (6 bases). CDR3 length: 14 amino acids. The germline CDR1 and CDR2 sequences are MDHEN and SYDVKM. Deletions cut 6 bases from V and 7 bases from J, with 15 bases between. The CDR3 DNA reads TGTGCCAGCAGGGACACAGGGCTAGGTGAAAAACTGTTTTTT. As protein: CASRDTGLGEKLFF.

The rearrangement links TRBV28 to TRBJ1-2; possibly TRBD1 for D (6 bases). The V and J ends lost 4 bases and 2 bases respectively, with 17 bases between them. This CDR3 region has 16 residues. The germline CDR1 and CDR2 sequences are MDHEN and SYDVKM. The CDR3 loop is CASSYLQGLRNYGYTF. The CDR3, as DNA: TGTGCCAGCAGTTATTTACAGGGTTTGAGGAACTATGGCTACACCTTC.

The genes are TRBV18 and TRBJ2-1, with a possible D match to TRBD1 (5 bases). Trimming took off 2 bases at V and 8 bases at J, with 10 bases between the two ends. The CDR3 runs to 13 residues. CDR1 KGHSH and CDR2 LQKENI come from the germline V gene. This CDR3 is CASSPRQRHEQFF. The CDR3 DNA follows: TGTGCCAGCTCACCAAGACAGCGCCATGAGCAGTTCTTC.

This chain connects TRBV6-5 to TRBJ2-5; 7 bases match TRBD2. This CDR3 region has 15 residues. The V segment lost 10 bases and the J segment 2 bases; nucleotides outside the gene matches: 13. From germline, CDR1 is MNHEY and CDR2 SVGAGI. CDR3 region: CATCRAGVVQETQYF. The CDR3 nucleotides read TGTGCCACGTGCAGGGCGGGAGTAGTGCAAGAGACCCAGTACTTC.

This chain connects TRBV6-5 to TRBJ2-1; TRBD2 might be the D (5 bases). Germline V CDR1 and CDR2: MNHEY, SVGAGI. The CDR3 spans 14 residues. Trimming stripped 3 bases from V and 4 bases from J, with 10 bases between. The CDR3 bases are TGTGCCAGCAGTTATGGGAGAAGGTACAATGAGCAGTTCTTC. Amino acids: CASSYGRRYNEQFF.

This clone was seen more than once but under ten times. The rearrangement joins TRBV5-1 to TRBJ1-1, with D uncertain. The CDR3 is 13 residues long. Looked up from germline, CDR1 is SGHRS and CDR2 is YFSETQ. Trimming removed 6 bases from V and 4 bases from J, with 13 bases in between. CDR3 bases: TGCGCCAGCAAGAAGGGCGAGGGCACTGAAGCTTTCTTT. As protein: CASKKGEGTEAFF. The entire variable domain, with the rest obtained from reference TRBV5-1 and TRBJ1-1, is as follows: KAGVTQTPRYLIKTRGQQVTLSCSPISGHRSVSWYQQTPGQGLQFLFEYFSETQRNKGNFPGRFSGRQFSNSRSEMNVSTLELGDSALYLCASKKGEGTEAFFGQGTRLTVV.

The chain employs TRBV30 and TRBJ1-4; TRBD1 might be the D (5 bases). The V gene's germline CDR1 is GTSNPN and CDR2 SVGIG (reference sequence). This CDR3 spans 13 amino acids. The germline V and J ends were trimmed by 4 bases and 0 bases, with 6 bases remaining between them. The DNA of the CDR3 is TGTGCCTGGACAGGGCCAACTAATGAAAAACTGTTTTTT. Its translation: CAWTGPTNEKLFF.

This sequence joins TRBV27 and TRBJ2-2, with 10 bases identical to TRBD1. This CDR3 comprises 15 residues. After removal of 6 bases from V and 4 bases from J, the junction contained 5 bases not matched to a gene. Germline V CDR1 and CDR2: MNHEY, SMNVEV (reference sequence). This CDR3 reads CASSVGQGVTGELFF. The CDR3 coding sequence is TGTGCCAGCAGCGTTGGACAGGGGGTCACCGGGGAGCTGTTTTTT.

The V call is TRBV6-4, the J call TRBJ1-1; D ambiguous. V shed 5 bases and J shed 0 bases, with 25 bases lying between them. The germline gives CDR1 MRHNA, CDR2 SNTAGT. The CDR3 loop spans 19 amino acids. The CDR3 DNA follows: TGTGCCAGCAGTCCTACCCCCGGACGGAAGGAGGCGGTGAACACTGAAGCTTTCTTT. The encoded protein is CASSPTPGRKEAVNTEAFF.

V gene TRBV4-3 combines with J gene TRBJ2-3; D perhaps matches TRBD2 (5 bases). The CDR3 consists of 16 residues. The V and J ends lost 0 bases and 2 bases respectively, with 12 bases between them. CDR1 is LGHNA, CDR2 YSLEER, per germline. The CDR3 region has the DNA TGCGCCAGCAGCCAAGAATTTTCAGCGGACACAGATACGCAGTATTTT. Translating it yields CASSQEFSADTDTQYF.